This TCR beta chain was sequenced for a study of shared clonotypes between healthy human individuals (dated by TCRdb to about 2020). For the wider study: The cohort included a few men and a couple of women between 18 and 49 years of age. For each donor, CD4 naive and CD4 memory were each run on three plates, CD8 naive on two plates, and CD8 memory on one plate. Blood TCR repertoires of about five healthy adults were deeply sequenced to estimate repertoire size and the extent of clonotype sharing between individuals. To increase sequencing depth and limit assay-specific biases, different laboratories used diverse techniques to prepare libraries and sequence TCR repertoires. Per donor, leukapheresis produced somewhere between about 0.9 and 9.5 billion PBMCs. What the work shows at the level of the full study, not this receptor alone: Sampling was limited to blood, and TCR repertoires in tissue likely differ from TCR repertoires in blood. Pairwise subsampling led to the expectation that sequencing depth would affect the degree of clonotype sharing among donors. Compared with non-shared clonotypes, clonotypes shared by all four sorted-subset donors had higher generation probabilities. Because the study included a small number of donors, the genetic and exposure-history diversity represented was limited. Naive subsets generally had larger estimated clonotype richness than memory subsets did. Incomplete sequencing was indicated by rarefaction of sorted-subset datasets, despite the large sequencing depth. Sharing across several donors was observed for around 5% of naive CD4, 3% to 4% of naive CD8, 2% to 2.5% of memory CD4, and around 0.4% of memory CD8 clonotypes.

Using the deep immunoSEQ assay, TCR CDR3 regions were amplified from genomic DNA by multiplex PCR. Genomic DNA extracted from each cell subset was distributed evenly over all wells of several immunoSEQ 96-well plates, and each plate served as one replicate. Each replicate PCR for sorted subsets received about 200 ng genomic DNA, equal to about 29,000 T cell genomes. Purified libraries were quantified with a Qubit 3.0 fluorometer, sized on a Bioanalyzer 2100, and re-quantified with the KAPA Library Quantification kit. Every immunoSEQ 96-well plate was sequenced on a separate single-read 150-cycle Illumina NextSeq 550 flow cell. For the original study's pipeline: Because the immunoSEQ output held only junctional sequences and lacked quality scores, the filtering could not match the filtering applied to full-length reads. To assign V/J genes and CDR3, sequences were annotated using PyIR, a Python wrapper for IgBLAST v1.9, with IMGT germline references. Reads with weak V/J assignments (E-value above 1e-6), missing CDR3, stop codons, out-of-frame junctions, or ambiguous translated residues were removed. V3J clonotypes were defined as sequences sharing the same inferred V gene, J gene, and CDR3 amino acid sequence. The percentage overlap between two repertoires was calculated by dividing the number of shared unique clonotypes by the size of the smaller repertoire. Repertoire richness was assessed with RTK rarefaction, the Chao1 estimator, and Recon v2.1 estimates of unobserved clonotypes. OLGA was used to compute generation probabilities for all TCRbeta clonotypes that the gDNA method yielded from a few donors. This is the immuneACCESS table as TCRdb keeps it, with only in-frame sequences that have V and J called. A part of the clones is gone; compared with another copy, unresolved V genes explain less than half, and the rest is unexplained. For V, J and clone size, that table is used; D and trimming come from the DNA. The sample table holds 98,000 or so clones, of which around 65% were seen once. The ten largest make up approximately 23% of the sample.

The donors were healthy, HIV-negative adults who had no recently reported acute infections or vaccinations. All donors were Caucasian adults living in Nashville, Tennessee, USA. CD8 memory samples combined magnetically selected CD45RO+ cells with CCR7-negative CD45RA+ effector memory (TemRA) cells. Blood was obtained by leukapheresis, after which PBMCs were separated by Ficoll-Histopaque density gradient centrifugation and cryopreserved in liquid nitrogen vapor phase. Analytical flow cytometry was used to check the purity and quantity of each magnetically sorted T cell population. Genomic DNA was isolated from every sorted fraction and measured by UV absorbance on a Nanodrop 2000c. In regard to this clone: There is no known antigen for this receptor. No per-base quality is available; no much larger clone lies one base away.

The sequenced sample consisted of memory CD8+ T cells sorted from blood. The sample's cell subset or site label is to be understood as: CD45RO+ cells pooled with CCR7-negative TemRA cells. The TCR was taken from a woman in her thirties in good health.

The CDR3 corresponds to CASRFRGPQQETQYF. The nucleotide sequence reads TGTGCCAGCAGGTTCAGGGGGCCCCAGCAAGAGACCCAGTACTTC. The rearrangement combines TRBV2 with TRBJ2-5; 8 central nucleotides agree with TRBD1. V is cut back by 6 bases and J by 2 bases, with 8 bases in the junction unmatched. The germline V gene specifies SNHLY as CDR1 and FYNNEI as CDR2. The CDR3 runs 15 amino acids, cysteine and phenylalanine included. The only DNA kept is the CDR3, 45 bases in frame from the first base. Here the CDR3 is joined to the reference TRBV2 and TRBJ2-5 genes, and the full variable domain is: EPEVTQTPSHQVTQMGQEVILRCVPISNHLYFYWYRQILGQKVEFLVSFYNNEISEKSEIFDDQFSVERPDGSNFTLKIRSTKLEDSAMYFCASRFRGPQQETQYFGPGTRLLVL.